This entry describes one TCR beta chain. Antigen: not known. The CDR3 has 12 residues. The germline CDR1 and CDR2 sequences are SGHAT and FQDESV (reference sequence). The V end lost 3 bases, the J end lost 7 bases, and 9 bases lay between the germline ends. Data came from immunoSEQ multiplex PCR; TCRdb stores just in-frame clones and leaves some out. The data hold some 130,000 clones, with about 93% observed a single time. The data originate from a study of T cell responses to AZD1222 COVID-19 vaccine. Overall study results and limits: White British people made up most donors, females outnumbered males, and clonal diversity was possibly underestimated.

V usage is TRBV11-1 and J usage is TRBJ1-2; D is uncertain. The origin of this receptor is an adult in good health. The sample was peripheral blood, taken on day 0 of AZD1222 vaccination. The CDR3 loop reads CASSLGQLGYTF. CDR3 coding DNA: TGTGCCAGCAGCTTGGGTCAGCTTGGCTACACCTTC. The whole variable domain, remainder taken from reference TRBV11-1 and TRBJ1-2, is EAEVAQSPRYKITEKSQAVAFWCDPISGHATLYWYRQILGQGPELLVQFQDESVVDDSQLPKDRFSAERLKGVDSTLKIQPAELGDSAMYLCASSLGQLGYTFGSGTRLTVV.